This is a list of T cell receptor beta chains from one sample in a study of OX40 agonist ivuxolimab in advanced cancers. The table came from immunoSEQ multiplex PCR; TCRdb's copy has only in-frame clones and leaves some out. The table shows approximately 130,000 clones, with approximately 94% occurring only once. The material sequenced was CD4+ or CD8+ T cells sorted from blood, taken in a trial of the OX40 agonist ivuxolimab. The origin of the receptors is an adult with an advanced solid tumor such as melanoma, head and neck, liver or kidney cancer. Both conserved end residues are part of each CDR3. Fields, in order: clone size, V gene, D gene, J gene, CDR3 protein, CDR3 DNA. A D gene is named only where the DNA matches it firmly. Only some rows state a clone size, as once, few, many or a class for expanded clones.

clone size: NA
V gene: TRBV2
D gene: NA
J gene: TRBJ1-4
CDR3 protein: CASFGQTNEKLFF
CDR3 DNA: TGTGCCAGCTTTGGACAGACTAATGAAAAACTGTTTTTT

clone size: NA
V gene: TRBV5-5
D gene: NA
J gene: TRBJ2-2
CDR3 protein: CASPRWAANTGELFF
CDR3 DNA: TGTGCCAGCCCCCGGTGGGCGGCGAACACCGGGGAGCTGTTTTTT

clone size: NA
V gene: TRBV4-1
D gene: NA
J gene: TRBJ1-3
CDR3 protein: CASSQDGGSSAGNTIYF
CDR3 DNA: TGCGCCAGCAGCCAAGATGGGGGCTCTTCGGCCGGAAACACCATATATTTT

clone size: NA
V gene: TRBV10-3
D gene: NA
J gene: TRBJ1-1
CDR3 protein: CAISGSRQVEAFF
CDR3 DNA: TGTGCCATCAGTGGTTCACGACAGGTTGAAGCTTTCTTT

clone size: NA
V gene: TRBV7-8
D gene: NA
J gene: TRBJ1-1
CDR3 protein: CASSHSRVRLSMVNTEAFF
CDR3 DNA: TGTGCCAGCAGTCATTCGCGGGTCAGGCTGAGTATGGTGAACACTGAAGCTTTCTTT

clone size: NA
V gene: TRBV12-5
D gene: NA
J gene: TRBJ2-7
CDR3 protein: CASGLVVGTTPYEQYF
CDR3 DNA: TGTGCTAGTGGTTTGGTAGTTGGGACGACCCCCTACGAGCAGTACTTC

clone size: NA
V gene: TRBV5-1
D gene: TRBD2
J gene: TRBJ2-5
CDR3 protein: CASSLMGLPGEETQYF
CDR3 DNA: TGCGCCAGCAGCTTGATGGGACTACCGGGAGAAGAGACCCAGTACTTC

clone size: NA
V gene: TRBV28
D gene: TRBD1
J gene: TRBJ1-5
CDR3 protein: CASSFGAWAGGTNQPQHF
CDR3 DNA: TGTGCCAGCAGTTTTGGGGCGTGGGCAGGGGGTACCAATCAGCCCCAGCATTTT

clone size: NA
V gene: TRBV6-1
D gene: NA
J gene: TRBJ2-7
CDR3 protein: CASSEGGRIYEQYF
CDR3 DNA: TGTGCCAGCAGTGAGGGGGGCAGAATCTACGAGCAGTACTTC

clone size: NA
V gene: TRBV18
D gene: NA
J gene: TRBJ1-5
CDR3 protein: CASSPGVDQPQHF
CDR3 DNA: TGTGCCAGCTCACCAGGGGTCGATCAGCCCCAGCATTTT

clone size: NA
V gene: TRBV4-3
D gene: NA
J gene: TRBJ1-4
CDR3 protein: CASSQDLNRANEKLFF
CDR3 DNA: TGCGCCAGCAGCCAAGATTTGAACAGGGCTAATGAAAAACTGTTTTTT

clone size: once
V gene: TRBV4-1
D gene: NA
J gene: TRBJ1-2
CDR3 protein: CASSPRGDYGYTF
CDR3 DNA: TGCGCCAGCAGCCCCCGAGGAGACTATGGCTACACCTTC

clone size: NA
V gene: TRBV11-2
D gene: NA
J gene: TRBJ2-5
CDR3 protein: CASSLGRQETQYF
CDR3 DNA: TGTGCCAGCAGCTTAGGGCGGCAAGAGACCCAGTACTTC

clone size: once
V gene: TRBV19
D gene: NA
J gene: TRBJ1-2
CDR3 protein: CASSRREIGSYTF
CDR3 DNA: TGTGCCAGTAGTCGGAGGGAAATCGGAAGCTACACCTTC

clone size: NA
V gene: TRBV30
D gene: NA
J gene: TRBJ1-5
CDR3 protein: CAWSVIRPPGPQHF
CDR3 DNA: TGTGCCTGGAGTGTAATACGGCCACCAGGGCCCCAGCATTTT

clone size: few
V gene: TRBV4-1
D gene: NA
J gene: TRBJ1-1
CDR3 protein: CASRPWGGNTEAFF
CDR3 DNA: TGCGCCAGCCGCCCGTGGGGTGGGAACACTGAAGCTTTCTTT

clone size: once
V gene: TRBV9
D gene: NA
J gene: TRBJ1-4
CDR3 protein: CASSVEGLTNEKLFF
CDR3 DNA: TGTGCCAGCAGCGTCGAGGGCCTAACTAATGAAAAACTGTTTTTT